The clone carrying this T cell receptor (beta chain) was detected only once. The data were taken from a study of human T cells and chemical hapten exposure. The time point denotes: pre-sensitization, week 0. Treatment noted: therapeutic diphenylcyclopropenone sensitization with weekly scalp DPC. Each CDR3 protein gets one entry after TCRdb re-called the RACE reads with MiXCR. In the table there are approximately 260,000 distinct CDR3 sequences, about 8.6% of which are singletons. This receptor was taken from a woman in her thirties or forties with alopecia areata. Some clones in this sample may be carry-over from other donors' samples. The starting material was whole blood, obtained in connection with sensitization to the hapten diphenylcyclopropenone (DPC).

CDR3 region: CASSVVSGPNTGELFF. The CDR3 bases are TGTGCCAGCAGCGTAGTTAGCGGACCGAACACCGGGGAGCTGTTTTTT. The chain is built from TRBV9 and TRBJ2-2; TRBD2 might be the D (6 bases). CDR3 length equals 16 residues. V was cut by 0 bases and J by 0 bases, with 9 bases left in between. The V gene's germline CDR1 is SGDLS and CDR2 YYNGEE.